One sample yielded the 27 T cell receptor beta chains listed below, sequenced in a study of patients and donors after allogeneic stem cell transplantation. TCRdb fed the RT-PCR reads into MiXCR, producing one record per CDR3 protein. The table has some 960,000 distinct CDR3 sequences, approximately 18% seen once. The source material was blood, either unsorted or a sorted T cell fraction (not recorded which). These receptor sequences come from a human donor who was either an allogeneic HSCT recipient or a stem cell or donor lymphocyte infusion donor (not recorded which). It is not recorded whose cells these are; they may come from a transplant donor.

The V call is TRBV4-1, the J call TRBJ2-5, with 11 bases matching TRBD2. The CDR3 length is 19 residues. CDR1 is MGHRA, CDR2 YSYEKL, per germline. Trimming removed 0 bases from V and 5 bases from J; junction bases left unmatched: 14. The CDR3 region is CASSQDPPPSGGPGETQYF. The CDR3 DNA reads as TGCGCCAGCAGCCAAGATCCGCCTCCTAGCGGGGGGCCGGGGGAGACCCAGTACTTC.

J is TRBJ1-1 and V is TRBV29-1; D is undetermined. Deletions cut 6 bases from V and 5 bases from J, with 13 bases between. Germline CDR1 SQVTM, CDR2 ANQGSEA. The CDR3 sequence is 12 residues long. CDR3 sequence reads: CSVTQRGTEAFF. The CDR3, as DNA: TGCAGCGTCACTCAGCGGGGTACTGAAGCTTTCTTT.

The rearrangement joins TRBV7-8 to TRBJ2-7; unclear D gene. Between the trimmed V and J ends, which lost 5 bases and 6 bases, there was a span of 11 bases. Germline-derived CDR1 and CDR2 are SGHVS and FQNEAQ. The length of the CDR3 is 12 residues. CDR3 nucleotide sequence: TGTGCCAGCAGCCCGTCAGAGGCCGAGCAGTACTTC. Encoded protein: CASSPSEAEQYF.

The sample holds a few counts of this clonotype. The chain carries TRBV12-3 or TRBV12-4 and TRBJ1-2; D uncertain. This CDR3 contains 12 residues. The V end lost 3 bases, the J end lost 8 bases, and 10 bases lay between the germline ends. The CDR3 nucleotides read TGTGCCAGCAGTTTTTGGGGTACAGGCTACACCTTC. It translates to CASSFWGTGYTF.

For the CDR3, the DNA is TGCAGTGCTACTCCTCGGGGCAGCACAGATACGCAGTATTTT. Translation gives CSATPRGSTDTQYF. The chain joins TRBV20-1 to TRBJ2-3; perhaps D is TRBD1 or TRBD2 (5 bases each). Germline lookup yields CDR1 DFQATT and CDR2 SNEGSKA (reference sequence). The CDR3 has 14 residues. Trimming cost V 4 bases and J 0 bases, with 11 bases left between them.

CDR3 protein: CASSHQDRDHGYTF. The CDR3 coding sequence is TGTGCCAGCAGCCATCAAGACAGAGATCATGGCTACACCTTC. This sequence joins TRBV4-2 and TRBJ1-2, with a possible D match to TRBD1 (5 bases). The CDR3 extends over 14 amino acids. Trimming took 3 bases from V and 6 from J, leaving 14 bases between them. Germline lookup yields CDR1 LGHNA and CDR2 YNFKEQ.

The chain has TRBV7-3 and TRBJ2-7; D possibly corresponds to TRBD1 (5 bases). The CDR3 contains 14 residues. Trimming took off 1 base at V and 3 bases at J, with 10 bases between the two ends. Germline CDR1 is SGHTA and CDR2 is FQGTGA. The CDR3 loop reads CASSLNYDSYEQYF. Here the CDR3 DNA reads TGTGCCAGCAGCTTAAATTACGACAGCTACGAGCAGTACTTC.

This clonotype was detected a few times. The chain uses TRBV27 and TRBJ1-1; a possible D gene is TRBD1 (5 bases). The germline V gene has CDR1 MNHEY and CDR2 SMNVEV (reference sequence). The V end lost 4 bases, the J end lost 10 bases, and 22 bases lay between the germline ends. The length of the CDR3 is 15 residues. CDR3 residues: CASSSRTGRGPGAFF. DNA for the CDR3: TGTGCCAGCAGTTCCCGCACCGGACGGGGCCCTGGAGCTTTCTTT.

This clonotype has just a few counts. The rearrangement links TRBV20-1 to TRBJ1-2; possible D gene TRBD1, 6 bases. The CDR3 is 15 residues long. Deletions cut 0 bases from V and 8 bases from J, with 19 bases between. The germline V gene has CDR1 DFQATT and CDR2 SNEGSKA (reference sequence). This CDR3 is CSARESKGHPNGYTF. CDR3 sequence (DNA): TGCAGTGCTAGAGAGAGTAAGGGACACCCCAACGGCTACACCTTC.

This rearrangement joins TRBV5-1 to TRBJ2-3; 10 bases map to TRBD2. In germline, CDR1 is SGHRS, CDR2 YFSETQ. J was trimmed by 4 bases and V by 5 bases; bases with no gene match: 4. The CDR3 is 14 residues long. The CDR3 coding sequence is TGCGCCAGCAGATATGGACTAGCGGCAGATACGCAGTATTTT. Translating it yields CASRYGLAADTQYF.

This sequence joins TRBV5-6 and TRBJ2-7; 12 bases are shared with TRBD2. The trim removed 1 base at V and 6 bases at J, leaving 2 bases unmatched. Germline V CDR1 and CDR2: SGHDT, YYEEEE. CDR3 length: 14 residues. The CDR3 reads CASSLTTSGGEQYF. CDR3 DNA: TGTGCCAGCAGCTTGACGACTAGCGGGGGCGAGCAGTACTTC. The full variable domain, completed using reference TRBV5-6 and TRBJ2-7, is DAGVTQSPTHLIKTRGQQVTLRCSPKSGHDTVSWYQQALGQGPQFIFQYYEEEERQRGNFPDRFSGHQFPNYSSELNVNALLLGDSALYLCASSLTTSGGEQYFGPGTRLTVT.

As DNA, the CDR3 is TGTGCCAGCAGCCAGATGACTAGCGGGGGGGCCTATACGCAGTATTTT. Protein sequence: CASSQMTSGGAYTQYF. The chain recombines TRBV9 with TRBJ2-3; 14 bases fit TRBD2. The CDR3 has 16 residues. Looked up from germline, CDR1 is SGDLS and CDR2 is YYNGEE. With V trimmed by 4 bases and J by 7 bases, 8 bases remained unmatched.

The chain joins TRBV5-1 to TRBJ1-1; no firm D call. CDR1 SGHRS and CDR2 YFSETQ come from the germline V gene. The CDR3 sequence is 12 residues long. Trimming cost V 6 bases and J 2 bases, with 8 bases left between them. The CDR3 bases are TGCGCCAGCAATAAGGGAAACACTGAAGCTTTCTTT. Its translation: CASNKGNTEAFF.

The chain links TRBV12-3 or TRBV12-4 to TRBJ2-7, with D possibly being TRBD1 (5 bases). Trimming left V 1 base short and J 5 bases short, with 9 bases between. The CDR3 is made up of 13 amino acids. The CDR3 bases are TGTGCCAGCAGTTTAGTGACAGAGCACGAGCAGTACTTC. Translated: CASSLVTEHEQYF.

This chain joins TRBV5-8 and TRBJ2-5, with TRBD1 identical over 7 bases. Germline V gene data show CDR1 as SGHTS and CDR2 as YDEGEE. CDR3 length equals 15 residues. Trimming at V came to 4 bases and at J to 2 bases, leaving 8 bases not matched to a gene. The CDR3 protein is CASSRPDRRQETQYF. The CDR3 region has the DNA TGTGCCAGCAGCCGGCCGGACAGGCGGCAAGAGACCCAGTACTTC.

This clonotype turned up a few times. The chain uses TRBV5-1 and TRBJ1-1; D possibly corresponds to TRBD1 (6 bases). This CDR3 contains 14 residues. Germline V CDR1 and CDR2: SGHRS, YFSETQ. Between the trimmed V and J ends, which lost 6 bases and 1 base, there was a span of 13 bases. CDR3 region: CASIPGAANTEAFF. CDR3 DNA sequence: TGCGCCAGCATCCCGGGGGCAGCGAACACTGAAGCTTTCTTT.

This clonotype occurred a few times. V and J are TRBV6-1 and TRBJ2-1; maybe TRBD2 (6 bases). The V gene lost 8 bases and the J gene lost 0 bases, with 14 bases spanning the gap. Germline loops: CDR1 MNHNS, CDR2 SASEGT. This CDR3 region has 15 residues. CDR3 coding DNA: TGTGCCAGCCACTCTAGCGCCCTCTCCTACAATGAGCAGTTCTTC. This gives the protein CASHSSALSYNEQFF.

V usage is TRBV7-8 and J usage is TRBJ1-1; D unresolved. Germline V gene data show CDR1 as SGHVS and CDR2 as FQNEAQ. CDR3 length: 15 amino acids. Deletions cut 5 bases from V and 0 bases from J, with 13 bases between. The CDR3 here is CASSLMPDMNTEAFF. The CDR3 DNA sequence: TGTGCCAGCAGCCTCATGCCAGACATGAACACTGAAGCTTTCTTT. The full variable domain, rest sourced from reference TRBV7-8 and TRBJ1-1, is GAGVSQSPRYKVAKRGQDVALRCDPISGHVSLFWYQQALGQGPEFLTYFQNEAQLDKSGLPSDRFFAERPEGSVSTLKIQRTQQEDSAVYLCASSLMPDMNTEAFFGQGTRLTVV.

This clonotype was seen many times. The genes are TRBV20-1 and TRBJ2-1; a weak D match, TRBD2 (5 bases). V lost 4 bases, J lost 8 bases, and 18 bases lay in between. The CDR3 runs to 14 residues. From germline, CDR1 is DFQATT and CDR2 SNEGSKA (reference sequence). The CDR3 region has the DNA TGCAGTGCTACTCGATGGACTCCAAAGTATGAGCAGTTCTTC. Protein: CSATRWTPKYEQFF.

This clonotype has a count of ten or more. The chain links TRBV29-1 to TRBJ2-1, with no clear D. V lost 4 bases and J 0 bases, leaving 10 bases between the germline ends. The CDR3 has 14 amino acids. Germline V gene lookup returns CDR1 SQVTM and CDR2 ANQGSEA. CDR3 nucleotides: TGCAGCGTTGTGACTCCTAGCTCCTACAATGAGCAGTTCTTC. Its protein product is CSVVTPSSYNEQFF.

This clonotype has just a few counts. The chain couples TRBV7-2 to TRBJ2-5, with 8 nucleotides matching TRBD1. In germline, CDR1 is SGHTA, CDR2 FQGNSA. The CDR3 contains 13 residues. The junction had 5 bases not matched to a gene; V was cut back by 10 bases and J by 1 base. CDR3 nucleotide sequence: TGTGCCACCAGGGGACAGGTCCAAGAGACCCAGTACTTC. It specifies CATRGQVQETQYF.

This clonotype was detected a few times. The rearrangement links TRBV28 to TRBJ2-2, with D possibly being TRBD2 (5 bases). Germline CDR1 reads MDHEN; CDR2 reads SYDVKM. The CDR3 contains 14 residues. V was pared by 8 bases and J by 5 bases, with 15 bases between. For the CDR3, the DNA is TGTGCCAGCGGGGTCGAGGGAATGACCGGGGAGCTGTTTTTT. Amino acid sequence: CASGVEGMTGELFF. The variable domain in full, completed from reference TRBV28 and TRBJ2-2, reads DVKVTQSSRYLVKRTGEKVFLECVQDMDHENMFWYRQDPGLGLRLIYFSYDVKMKEKGDIPEGYSVSREKKERFSLILESASTNQTSMYLCASGVEGMTGELFFGEGSRLTVL.

V and J are TRBV7-2 and TRBJ1-2; D remains unclear. V was trimmed by 5 bases and J by 1 base, leaving 14 bases between them. This CDR3 comprises 15 residues. CDR1 and CDR2 from the germline V gene are SGHTA and FQGNSA. CDR3 in DNA: TGTGCCAGCAGCCGTACCGACGCATATAACTATGGCTACACCTTC. It yields the protein CASSRTDAYNYGYTF.

The chain has TRBV5-6 and TRBJ2-1, with unresolved D. The ends were cut back, 9 bases at V and 4 bases at J, with 23 bases in the middle. Germline V gene data show CDR1 as SGHDT and CDR2 as YYEEEE. The CDR3 consists of 16 residues. The CDR3 nucleotides are TGTGCCACCAAAATAACCGCAGGTGTCGGATACAATGAGCAGTTCTTC. Protein: CATKITAGVGYNEQFF.

The DNA of the CDR3 is TGTGCCAGCAGCGTAGGTGGCGGGCCGAGTAGGGTCTACAATGAGCAGTTCTTC. Translating gives CASSVGGGPSRVYNEQFF. This sequence joins TRBV9 and TRBJ2-1, with D perhaps matching TRBD2 (5 bases). V lost 0 bases to trimming and J lost 3 bases, with 19 bases between them. The CDR3 consists of 18 residues. Germline loops: CDR1 SGDLS, CDR2 YYNGEE.

This clonotype occurred a few times. The chain links TRBV12-3 or TRBV12-4 to TRBJ2-7; TRBD2 agrees at 7 bases. V was pared by 5 bases and J by 8 bases, with 12 bases of the junction left unmatched. This CDR3 is built from 14 residues. The CDR3: CASSVGGVLWQQYF. The CDR3 region has the DNA TGTGCCAGCAGTGTGGGGGGGGTCCTCTGGCAGCAGTACTTC.

The sample holds many counts of this clonotype. V and J are TRBV10-3 and TRBJ2-3; maybe TRBD2 (5 bases). In germline, CDR1 is ENHRY, CDR2 SYGVKD. Trimming took off 10 bases at V and 0 bases at J, with 14 bases between the two ends. There are 14 residues in the CDR3. DNA for the CDR3: TGTGCCACCTGGAGTAGGACTAGCACAGATACGCAGTATTTT. Translated: CATWSRTSTDTQYF.